The 29 T cell receptor beta chains below were found in one sample sequenced in a study of regulatory T cells in long-lasting Graves disease. As for time point: newly diagnosed GD, antithyroid drugs for less than 3 months. The TCR library was prepared using RNA isolated from PBMCs. Assembly of TCR beta libraries relied on iRepertoire HTBI primers together with Arm-PCR of CDR3 regions. TCRdb used MiXCR to reprocess the multiplex PCR reads, holding one entry per CDR3 protein. The sample lists approximately 300,000 distinct CDR3 sequences; roughly 18% were seen once. Sequenced here: peripheral blood mononuclear cells (PBMCs), sampled at new diagnosis, from a patient treated with antithyroid drugs. These receptors all come from a female donor with Graves disease.

This clonotype was observed many times. This rearrangement joins TRBV30 to TRBJ2-3; tentative D call: TRBD2 (5 bases). This CDR3 region has 14 residues. With 0 bases removed from V and 5 bases from J, the gap between germline ends came to 12 bases. From germline, CDR1 is GTSNPN and CDR2 SVGIG (reference sequence). CDR3 DNA: TGTGCCTGGAGTGTAAGGCTAGCCCTAGATACGCAGTATTTT. It is translated as CAWSVRLALDTQYF.

This clonotype was seen more than once but under ten times. This could be a read error, since a much larger clone is one nucleotide away. This chain uses TRBV28 with TRBJ2-1, with D possibly matching TRBD2 (5 bases). This CDR3 spans 11 amino acids. Germline assignment: CDR1 MDHEN and CDR2 SYDVKM. CDR3: CASRTSGEQLF. In DNA, the CDR3 is TGTGCCAGCAGGACCTCTGGGGAGCAGCTCTTC.

The chain employs TRBV19 and TRBJ2-5, with TRBD2 as a possible D gene (5 bases). This CDR3 is built from 12 residues. Trimming took off 5 bases at V and 4 bases at J, with 8 bases between the two ends. Germline CDR1 is LNHDA and CDR2 is SQIVND (reference sequence). The CDR3 protein is CASSEGSETQYF. The CDR3 region has the DNA TGTGCCAGTAGTGAGGGATCAGAGACCCAGTACTTC.

This clonotype was found many times. V gene TRBV6-5 combines with J gene TRBJ1-1; no firm D call. Germline lookup yields CDR1 MNHEY and CDR2 SVGAGI. The V and J ends lost 0 bases and 3 bases respectively, with 14 bases between them. There are 16 residues in the CDR3. CDR3 bases: TGTGCCAGCAGTTACTCAGCCCTCGCGTTGGACACTGAAGCTTTCTTT. Its translation is CASSYSALALDTEAFF.

The table lists this clonotype with many counts. The rearrangement uses TRBV20-1 and TRBJ2-3; 8 bases are a match to TRBD1. Germline-derived CDR1 and CDR2 are DFQATT and SNEGSKA (reference sequence). J was trimmed by 2 bases and V by 5 bases; bases with no gene match: 3. The CDR3 extends over 13 amino acids. CDR3 bases: TGCAGTGCTCGGGACAGGTTCACAGATACGCAGTATTTT. Translation gives CSARDRFTDTQYF.

This clonotype was seen many times. The genes are TRBV5-4 and TRBJ2-5; 8 nucleotides align to TRBD1. Germline CDR1 SGHNT, CDR2 YYREEE (reference sequence). The V gene end was trimmed by 10 bases and the J gene end by 4 bases; junction bases not matched to a gene: 12. The length of the CDR3 is 14 residues. The CDR3: CAGKDRGTGETQYF. For the CDR3, the DNA is TGTGCCGGTAAAGACAGGGGCACCGGAGAGACCCAGTACTTC. Filled out from reference TRBV5-4 and TRBJ2-5, the complete variable domain reads ETGVTQSPTHLIKTRGQQVTLRCSSQSGHNTVSWYQQALGQGPQFIFQYYREEENGRGNFPPRFSGLQFPNYSSELNVNALELDDSALYLCAGKDRGTGETQYFGPGTRLLVL.

Remarks on this clonotype: This may be a read error: a much more frequent sequence differs by one nucleotide. The chain employs TRBV28 and TRBJ2-5; no clear D. The V gene lost 10 bases and the J gene lost 1 base, with 7 bases spanning the gap. The CDR3 runs 11 residues. CDR1 and CDR2 from the germline V gene are MDHEN and SYDVKM. The CDR3 DNA is TGTGCCAACGCCAGCCAAGAGACCCAGTACTTC. Its protein is CANASQETQYF.

This clonotype was recorded many times. The chain couples TRBV20-1 to TRBJ1-4; TRBD1 aligns across 7 bases. CDR1 is DFQATT, CDR2 SNEGSKA, per germline (reference sequence). V lost 0 bases to trimming and J lost 7 bases; unmatched junction nucleotides: 8. The CDR3 length is 15 residues. DNA for the CDR3: TGCAGTGCTAGAGATACTAAGGGGGCGGGTGAAAAACTGTTTTTT. Translating gives CSARDTKGAGEKLFF.

Of note for this clonotype: This may come from a read error, since a much larger clone is one base off. J is TRBJ2-5 and V is TRBV20-1; TRBD2 matches at 11 bases. CDR1 and CDR2 from the germline V gene are DFQATT and SNEGSKA (reference sequence). The CDR3 contains 15 residues. Trimming removed 4 bases from V and 5 bases from J; junction bases left unmatched: 9. CDR3: CSATPLAGDPETQYF. In DNA form, the CDR3 reads TGCAGTGCTACCCCACTAGCGGGAGATCCTGAGACCCAGTACTTC.

This clonotype was seen many times. DNA for the CDR3: TGTGCCAGCAGTTATTCGGGGGGGGGCCCCCCGGCTTCCTACGAGCAGTACTTC. It is translated as CASSYSGGGPPASYEQYF. The V call is TRBV6-9, the J call TRBJ2-7; the D gene is possibly TRBD2 (7 bases). Germline V gene data show CDR1 as MNHGY and CDR2 as SVAAGI. There are 18 residues in the CDR3. The V end was cut by 0 bases, the J end by 1 base, with 19 bases between.

A note on this clonotype: An end of the junction does not agree with germline; a read error may underlie this. V gene TRBV5-1 combines with J gene TRBJ2-2; perhaps TRBD2 as D (5 bases). The length of the CDR3 is 13 residues. Germline V gene lookup returns CDR1 SGHRS and CDR2 YFSETQ. The CDR3 reads CASSFGYTGDLFF. The DNA for the CDR3 is TGCGCCAGCAGCTTTGGGTACACCGGGGATCTGTTTTTT.

There are many counts of this clonotype. V gene TRBV7-2 combines with J gene TRBJ2-5, with D unclear. This CDR3 contains 15 residues. Trimming left V 5 bases short and J 6 bases short, with 19 bases between. Germline CDR1 and CDR2: SGHTA and FQGNSA. The CDR3 bases are TGTGCCAGCAGCAACGATCTAGGCCCGGGCAAGACCCAGTACTTC. This sequence encodes CASSNDLGPGKTQYF.

This clonotype occurred many times. The chain links TRBV6-1 to TRBJ1-1; a weak D match, TRBD1 (5 bases). CDR3 length equals 16 residues. Germline CDR1 MNHNS, CDR2 SASEGT. Trimming took off 10 bases at V and 0 bases at J, with 21 bases between the two ends. CDR3 in amino acids: CAIRRVVEGLNTEAFF. The CDR3 coding sequence is TGTGCCATAAGACGGGTCGTCGAGGGGCTGAACACTGAAGCTTTCTTT.

The rearrangement uses TRBV11-2 and TRBJ2-7; 13 bases match TRBD2. The CDR3 has 17 residues. V trimming: 5 bases; J trimming: 0 bases; junction bases outside the gene matches: 7. The germline gives CDR1 SGHAT, CDR2 FQNNGV. In nucleotides, the CDR3 is TGTGCCAGCAGCCGGACTAGCGGGAGACGAACCTCCTACGAGCAGTACTTC. Translated: CASSRTSGRRTSYEQYF.

Many counts were recorded for this clonotype. The V call is TRBV19, the J call TRBJ2-1; D is perhaps TRBD1 or TRBD2 (6 bases each). Germline CDR1 reads LNHDA; CDR2 reads SQIVND (reference sequence). V was shortened by 9 bases and J by 0 bases, with 18 bases between the two germline ends. The CDR3 sequence is 16 residues long. The CDR3 region is CASSFGGLSSYNEQFF. The CDR3 DNA reads as TGTGCCAGCAGCTTCGGGGGCCTTAGCTCCTACAATGAGCAGTTCTTC.

This clonotype was found many times. Written as DNA, the CDR3 is TGTGCCAGCAGCTTACGACCCAGGGGCGCGTCCTACAATGAGCAGTTCTTC. It is translated as CASSLRPRGASYNEQFF. V usage is TRBV7-8 and J usage is TRBJ2-1, with D possibly TRBD1 on 6 matching bases. Germline V gene lookup returns CDR1 SGHVS and CDR2 FQNEAQ. V shed 2 bases and J shed 1 base, with 15 bases lying between them. The CDR3 has 17 amino acids.

This clonotype was found once. An end of the junction does not agree with germline; a read error may underlie this. This rearrangement joins TRBV29-1 to TRBJ2-7; 11 positions agree with TRBD1. This CDR3 is 15 amino acids long. Germline V gene lookup returns CDR1 SQVTM and CDR2 ANQGSEA. CDR3 DNA sequence: TGCAGCGTTGAAGGGATTGGACAGGGGGCGTACGGGCAGTACTTC. Its translation is CSVEGIGQGAYGQYF.

About this clonotype: Since a much larger clone is just one base distant, this may be a read error. The CDR3 coding sequence is TGCAGCGTTGGCATCTCCTACGAGCAGTACTTC. Translation: CSVGISYEQYF. V gene TRBV29-1 combines with J gene TRBJ2-7, with D hard to call. Germline values: CDR1 SQVTM, CDR2 ANQGSEA. CDR3 length: 11 residues. V was clipped by 4 bases and J by 0 bases, with 4 bases between them.

This clonotype was detected ten times or more. This sequence joins TRBV28 and TRBJ2-1; TRBD2 agrees at 14 bases. The CDR3 covers 18 residues. The V gene's germline CDR1 is MDHEN and CDR2 SYDVKM. Losses at the gene ends were 5 bases for V and 9 bases for J; bases not matched to a gene: 15. CDR3 DNA sequence: TGTGCCAGCAGTACCCCGGGACTAGCGGGAGTGGAAGAGGGTGAGCAGTTCTTC. This encodes CASSTPGLAGVEEGEQFF.

This clonotype has more than one count but fewer than ten. This may be a read error, as it is one base from a much larger clone. This rearrangement joins TRBV2 to TRBJ2-1, with D possibly being TRBD2 (6 bases). The CDR3 is made up of 16 amino acids. Trimming took off 3 bases at V and 4 bases at J, with 16 bases between the two ends. The germline gives CDR1 SNHLY, CDR2 FYNNEI. The CDR3 DNA sequence: TGTGCCAGCAGTGATCCCTCAGGGACTGATTACAATGAGCAGTTCTTC. This sequence encodes CASSDPSGTDYNEQFF.

As for this clonotype: A read error is possible here, since a much larger clone lies one base away. The J gene is TRBJ2-7, the V gene TRBV5-5; D ambiguous. The CDR3 contains 14 residues. Germline V CDR1 and CDR2: SGHKS, YYEKEE (reference sequence). The CDR3 spells CTSSYLPAIYEQYF. The CDR3, as DNA: TGTACCAGCAGCTACCTGCCAGCGATCTACGAGCAGTACTTC. The entire variable domain, with the rest obtained from reference TRBV5-5 and TRBJ2-7, is as follows: DAGVTQSPTHLIKTRGQQVTLRCSPISGHKSVSWYQQVLGQGPQFIFQYYEKEERGRGNFPDRFSARQFPNYSSELNVNALLLGDSALYLCTSSYLPAIYEQYFGPGTRLTVT.

This clonotype was observed at least ten times. The rearrangement uses TRBV29-1 and TRBJ2-3, with 7 bases matching TRBD2. CDR3 length: 16 residues. In germline, CDR1 is SQVTM, CDR2 ANQGSEA. V lost 1 base to trimming and J lost 0 bases; unmatched junction nucleotides: 7. In nucleotides, the CDR3 is TGCAGCGTTGAAGCCGAAGCGGGGCAGAGCACAGATACGCAGTATTTT. Protein product: CSVEAEAGQSTDTQYF.

To note about this clonotype: A much larger clone differs by one base, so this may be a read error. V gene TRBV11-1 combines with J gene TRBJ2-3; 7 positions match TRBD2. Germline V gene sequence: CDR1 SGHAT, CDR2 FQDESV (reference sequence). This CDR3 region has 13 residues. This chain's CDR3 is CVSGEWSTDTQYF. The CDR3 nucleotides are TGTGTCAGCGGGGAGTGGAGCACAGATACGCAGTATTTT.

This clonotype was recorded many times. The chain combines TRBV10-3 with TRBJ1-2, with D unclear. This CDR3 has 14 amino acids. The germline V gene has CDR1 ENHRY and CDR2 SYGVKD. Deletions cut 6 bases from V and 8 bases from J, with 19 bases between. In DNA form, the CDR3 reads TGTGCCATCAGCGCTATTCAAGGCCAGGAGGGCTACACCTTC. It yields the protein CAISAIQGQEGYTF.

This clonotype was counted many times. The chain carries TRBV2 and TRBJ1-1; 7 bases agree with TRBD1. V trimming: 6 bases; J trimming: 8 bases; junction bases outside the gene matches: 6. The CDR3 sequence is 12 residues long. Germline CDR1 reads SNHLY; CDR2 reads FYNNEI. Here the CDR3 DNA reads TGTGCCAGCAGCCCCTCGGGACAGGAAGCTTTCTTT. Protein: CASSPSGQEAFF. Full variable domain (remainder filled in from reference TRBV2 and TRBJ1-1): EPEVTQTPSHQVTQMGQEVILRCVPISNHLYFYWYRQILGQKVEFLVSFYNNEISEKSEIFDDQFSVERPDGSNFTLKIRSTKLEDSAMYFCASSPSGQEAFFGQGTRLTVV.

This clonotype was detected ten times or more. The chain links TRBV12-3 or TRBV12-4 to TRBJ1-1; perhaps TRBD1 as D (5 bases). This CDR3 is built from 14 residues. V was pared by 2 bases and J by 6 bases, with 13 bases between. Here the CDR3 reads CASSLFQGMPEAFF. DNA for the CDR3: TGTGCCAGCAGTTTATTTCAGGGAATGCCTGAAGCTTTCTTT.

The sample holds many counts of this clonotype. The chain uses TRBV2 and TRBJ2-7; D could derive from TRBD1 or TRBD2 (5 bases each). CDR1 is SNHLY and CDR2 is FYNNEI in the germline V gene. V lost 4 bases and J lost 5, with 9 bases in between. CDR3 size: 12 residues. The CDR3, as DNA: TGTGCCAGCAGTGTACGAGGGGACGAGCAGTACTTC. It encodes CASSVRGDEQYF.

This clonotype occurred many times. J is TRBJ2-6 and V is TRBV19; 7 bases map to TRBD1. The trim removed 5 bases at V and 10 bases at J, leaving 8 bases unmatched. Germline V lookup: CDR1 LNHDA, CDR2 SQIVND (reference sequence). CDR3 length: 14 amino acids. The CDR3 here is CASSQRGPLNVLTF. For the CDR3, the DNA is TGTGCCAGTAGTCAGAGGGGGCCCCTTAACGTCCTGACTTTC.

By sample fraction, this clonotype is medium-sized. The rearrangement uses TRBV15 and TRBJ2-3; D may correspond to TRBD1 or TRBD2 (6 bases each). Trimming left V 1 base short and J 5 bases short, with 13 bases between. In germline, CDR1 is LNHNV, CDR2 YYDKDF (reference sequence). The CDR3 runs 15 residues. This chain's CDR3 is CATSRAEGEVDTQYF. The CDR3 coding sequence is TGTGCCACCAGCAGAGCCGAGGGGGAGGTAGATACGCAGTATTTT.